These 20 T cell receptor beta chains came from one sample sequenced in a study of graft-versus-host responses after intestinal transplantation. What these receptors recognize is not known. Assay used: immunoSEQ multiplex PCR; TCRdb lists only in-frame clones, some missing. The data hold roughly 28,000 clones, with roughly 82% observed a single time. Sequencing was performed on unstimulated CD4+ T cells sorted from spleen or lymph node cells, taken before intestinal transplant. These receptors originate from a human donor who received an intestinal transplant.

The chain has TRBV19 and TRBJ1-2; possibly TRBD1 for D (6 bases). This CDR3 contains 15 residues. The germline V gene has CDR1 LNHDA and CDR2 SQIVND (reference sequence). V lost 5 bases and J 0 bases, leaving 13 bases between the germline ends. CDR3 sequence reads: CASSPRGTTNYGYTF. The CDR3 DNA is TGTGCCAGTAGTCCCAGGGGCACAACTAACTATGGCTACACCTTC.

The chain uses TRBV5-1 and TRBJ2-3, with 8 bases matching TRBD1. The CDR3 covers 14 residues. Per germline, CDR1 SGHRS and CDR2 YFSETQ. V was pared by 0 bases and J by 3 bases, with 0 bases of the junction left unmatched. CDR3 sequence (DNA): TGCGCCAGCAGCTTGGACAGGGGGACAGATACGCAGTATTTT. Its protein product is CASSLDRGTDTQYF.

The chain employs TRBV6-5 and TRBJ1-1; D perhaps matches TRBD1 (6 bases). V lost 2 bases and J 4 bases, leaving 14 bases between the germline ends. The CDR3 sequence is 15 residues long. CDR1 is MNHEY, CDR2 SVGAGI, per germline. The CDR3 DNA is TGTGCCAGCAGTTACCTGGGGACATCTAGCACTGAAGCTTTCTTT. Translating gives CASSYLGTSSTEAFF.

The V gene is TRBV6-5, the J gene TRBJ1-5; 7 bases line up with TRBD1. Germline values: CDR1 MNHEY, CDR2 SVGAGI. The junction had 4 bases not matched to a gene; V was cut back by 5 bases and J by 3 bases. CDR3 length: 14 amino acids. The CDR3 DNA reads TGTGCCAGCAGTAGACAGGGCTTCAATCAGCCCCAGCATTTT. Encoded protein: CASSRQGFNQPQHF.

This clone was seen only once. This chain uses TRBV6-1 with TRBJ1-6; D gene uncertain. This CDR3 is built from 12 residues. V dropped 4 bases and J dropped 9 bases, with 7 bases sitting between them. Germline loops: CDR1 MNHNS, CDR2 SASEGT. Here the CDR3 reads CASSVSGSPLHF. CDR3 nucleotides: TGTGCCAGCAGTGTTAGCGGTTCACCCCTCCACTTT.

The chain couples TRBV20-1 to TRBJ2-5; D is undetermined. The CDR3 sequence is 11 residues long. Trimming stripped 4 bases from V and 5 bases from J, with 8 bases between. CDR1 is DFQATT, CDR2 SNEGSKA, per germline (reference sequence). The CDR3 nucleotides are TGCAGTGCTATTTTACGGGAGACCCAGTACTTC. Translating it yields CSAILRETQYF.

V and J are TRBV11-2 and TRBJ2-4; 11 positions match TRBD2. The ends lost 5 bases at V and 2 bases at J; junction bases unmatched: 5. Germline V lookup: CDR1 SGHAT, CDR2 FQNNGV. The CDR3 has 16 amino acids. This chain's CDR3 is CASSRGTSGSKNIQYF. As DNA, the CDR3 is TGTGCCAGCAGCCGCGGGACTAGCGGCTCCAAAAACATTCAGTACTTC.

This rearrangement joins TRBV18 to TRBJ1-1; TRBD1 might be the D (5 bases). The germline CDR1 and CDR2 sequences are KGHSH and LQKENI. The CDR3 totals 15 residues. V lost 1 base and J lost 2, with 11 bases in between. CDR3 amino acids: CASSPLHDSNTEAFF. The CDR3, as DNA: TGTGCCAGCTCACCACTTCATGACAGCAACACTGAAGCTTTCTTT.

The V gene is TRBV15, the J gene TRBJ2-7; a possible D gene is TRBD2 (5 bases). Trimming removed 0 bases at V and 9 bases at J, with 15 bases between. Germline loops: CDR1 LNHNV, CDR2 YYDKDF (reference sequence). The CDR3 is 14 amino acids. The CDR3 region is CATSRDLKVGGQYF. In DNA, the CDR3 is TGTGCCACCAGCAGAGATCTGAAAGTAGGAGGGCAGTACTTC.

The genes are TRBV2 and TRBJ1-5; D uncertain. Germline-derived CDR1 and CDR2 are SNHLY and FYNNEI. Deletions cut 6 bases from V and 3 bases from J, with 12 bases between. The CDR3 has 14 residues. This chain's CDR3 is CASSPLSYNQPQHF. DNA for the CDR3: TGTGCCAGCAGCCCTCTCTCTTACAATCAGCCCCAGCATTTT.

This clone came up a few times. As DNA, the CDR3 is TGTGCCAGCAGTGAAGGGCCCGCTTGGGACGAGCAGTACTTC. Translated, it gives CASSEGPAWDEQYF. The chain employs TRBV6-1 and TRBJ2-7; unclear D gene. CDR3 size: 14 residues. Germline V gives CDR1 MNHNS, CDR2 SASEGT. Trimming stripped 1 base from V and 5 bases from J, with 12 bases between.

The rearrangement joins TRBV6-1 to TRBJ1-3, with 7 bases aligning to TRBD1. There are 15 residues in the CDR3. Germline V CDR1 and CDR2: MNHNS, SASEGT. With V trimmed by 7 bases and J by 8 bases, 14 bases remained unmatched. CDR3 loop: CASMVFEPQGDTIYF. CDR3 DNA: TGTGCCAGCATGGTGTTTGAGCCTCAGGGGGACACCATATATTTT.

The rearrangement uses TRBV6-6 and TRBJ1-1; D gene uncertain. The V gene lost 0 bases and the J gene lost 3 bases, with 5 bases spanning the gap. From germline, CDR1 is MNHNY and CDR2 SVGAGI (reference sequence). This CDR3 is built from 13 residues. The CDR3 region is CASSYSRDTEAFF. The DNA of the CDR3 is TGTGCCAGCAGTTACTCGAGGGACACTGAAGCTTTCTTT.

This chain links TRBV6-5 with TRBJ2-1; D is perhaps TRBD2 (5 bases). The CDR3 is 15 amino acids. Per the germline V gene, CDR1 is MNHEY and CDR2 is SVGAGI. Trimming removed 6 bases at V and 2 bases at J, with 14 bases between. CDR3 amino acids: CASSPERHPYNEQFF. The CDR3 DNA follows: TGTGCCAGCAGCCCGGAGCGGCACCCCTACAATGAGCAGTTCTTC.

The chain uses TRBV7-7 and TRBJ2-2; TRBD1 might be the D (5 bases). CDR1 SSHAT and CDR2 FNYEAQ come from the germline V gene (reference sequence). Trimming cost V 0 bases and J 6 bases, with 8 bases left between them. This CDR3 comprises 14 residues. The CDR3 sequence is CASSLAQGPGELFF. In nucleotides, the CDR3 is TGTGCCAGCAGCTTAGCTCAGGGCCCCGGGGAGCTGTTTTTT.

This sequence joins TRBV11-1 and TRBJ2-3; 10 bases are shared with TRBD2. The CDR3 spans 16 residues. CDR1 SGHAT and CDR2 FQDESV come from the germline V gene (reference sequence). V lost 3 bases, J lost 1 base, and 4 bases stayed unmatched. For the CDR3, the DNA is TGTGCCAGCAGCTTTACCGGGACTAGCGGCACAGATACGCAGTATTTT. Amino acid sequence: CASSFTGTSGTDTQYF. The whole variable domain, remainder taken from reference TRBV11-1 and TRBJ2-3, is EAEVAQSPRYKITEKSQAVAFWCDPISGHATLYWYRQILGQGPELLVQFQDESVVDDSQLPKDRFSAERLKGVDSTLKIQPAELGDSAMYLCASSFTGTSGTDTQYFGPGTRLTVL.

This chain links TRBV7-9 with TRBJ2-3; D ambiguous. Germline V gene data show CDR1 as SEHNR and CDR2 as FQNEAQ (reference sequence). V lost 1 base, J lost 7 bases, and 6 bases lay in between. There are 12 residues in the CDR3. The CDR3 is CASSLGQNTQYF. The CDR3 bases are TGTGCCAGCAGCTTAGGTCAAAATACGCAGTATTTT.

This chain connects TRBV30 to TRBJ1-4; 7 bases line up with TRBD1. Germline V lookup: CDR1 GTSNPN, CDR2 SVGIG (reference sequence). CDR3 length: 12 amino acids. Trimming took 4 bases from V and 8 from J; bases not matched to a gene: 4. CDR3 protein: CAWMTGFEKLFF. The CDR3 coding sequence is TGTGCCTGGATGACAGGGTTCGAAAAACTGTTTTTT.

The V gene is TRBV5-4, the J gene TRBJ2-1; 13 bases are shared with TRBD2. V was clipped by 3 bases and J by 4 bases; unmatched bases: 4. CDR1 and CDR2 from the germline V gene are SGHNT and YYREEE (reference sequence). The CDR3 covers 16 residues. The CDR3 is CASSSRLAGGYNEQFF. The CDR3 DNA follows: TGTGCCAGCAGCTCAAGACTAGCGGGAGGATACAATGAGCAGTTCTTC.

This clone was seen only a few times. The chain employs TRBV19 and TRBJ2-7; D is unclear. The CDR3 contains 14 residues. Germline values: CDR1 LNHDA, CDR2 SQIVND (reference sequence). Between the trimmed V and J ends, which lost 4 bases and 2 bases, there was a span of 12 bases. The CDR3 DNA is TGTGCCAGTAGTAGGACCGCGGTCACCTACGAGCAGTACTTC. This codes for CASSRTAVTYEQYF.